Presented here are 26 T cell receptor beta chains from one specimen sequenced in a study of CDR3 diversity in severe acne. TCRdb re-analysed the PCR reads in MiXCR, keeping a single row per CDR3 protein. The table records some 90,000 distinct CDR3 sequences, 49% of them present only once. Sample: blood. All receptors come from a male donor with severe acne vulgaris.

This chain joins TRBV29-1 and TRBJ2-3; D could derive from TRBD1 or TRBD2 (5 bases each). The germline V gene encodes CDR1 SQVTM and CDR2 ANQGSEA. The CDR3 runs to 13 residues. V dropped 3 bases and J dropped 0 bases, with 7 bases sitting between them. The CDR3 sequence: CSVEGPSTDTQYF. In DNA, the CDR3 is TGCAGCGTTGAGGGACCCAGCACAGATACGCAGTATTTT.

The chain employs TRBV9 and TRBJ1-4; TRBD1 aligns across 7 bases. Unmatched junction bases numbered 8, after V lost 5 bases and J lost 10 bases. CDR3 length equals 13 residues. Germline V CDR1 and CDR2: SGDLS, YYNGEE. In DNA, the CDR3 is TGTGCCAGCAGGGCCGGACAGGCCGGAAAACTGTTTTTT. It is translated as CASRAGQAGKLFF.

The J gene is TRBJ2-5, the V gene TRBV2; 10 bases align to TRBD1. The CDR3 has 13 residues. Germline CDR1 SNHLY, CDR2 FYNNEI. Trimming removed 9 bases from V and 5 bases from J; junction bases left unmatched: 6. CDR3 nucleotides: TGTGCCAGAGGGGACAGGGGAAGGGAGACCCAGTACTTC. Translation: CARGDRGRETQYF. Filled out from reference TRBV2 and TRBJ2-5, the complete variable domain reads EPEVTQTPSHQVTQMGQEVILRCVPISNHLYFYWYRQILGQKVEFLVSFYNNEISEKSEIFDDQFSVERPDGSNFTLKIRSTKLEDSAMYFCARGDRGRETQYFGPGTRLLVL.

CDR3 sequence (DNA): TGTGCCAGCAGCGTAGCCCCGGGACAGGGACCTAGCACAGATACGCAGTATTTT. Residues: CASSVAPGQGPSTDTQYF. V gene TRBV9 combines with J gene TRBJ2-3; TRBD1 agrees at 9 bases. Germline V gives CDR1 SGDLS, CDR2 YYNGEE. J was trimmed by 0 bases and V by 0 bases; bases with no gene match: 8. The CDR3 consists of 18 residues.

This clonotype was counted at least ten times. DNA for the CDR3: TGTGCCAGCAGTTACGGTTTGGGGCAGCCCCAGCATTTT. This codes for CASSYGLGQPQHF. The gene calls are TRBV6-5 and TRBJ1-5; D not resolved. The CDR3 contains 13 residues. The ends were cut back, 2 bases at V and 7 bases at J, with 9 bases in the middle. Germline V gene data show CDR1 as MNHEY and CDR2 as SVGAGI.

This clonotype was seen many times. The rearrangement links TRBV30 to TRBJ2-5; the D gene is possibly TRBD1 (7 bases). Trimming shortened V by 5 bases and J by 5 bases, and 12 bases separated the two germline ends. This CDR3 comprises 12 residues. CDR1 and CDR2 from the germline V gene are GTSNPN and SVGIG (reference sequence). CDR3 sequence: CAWSRGRETQYF. Here the CDR3 DNA reads TGTGCCTGGTCCAGGGGGAGGGAGACCCAGTACTTC.

This clonotype was picked up many times. CDR3 DNA: TGTGCCAGTAGTATGAAGGGGGATACGCAGTATTTT. This codes for CASSMKGDTQYF. The rearrangement uses TRBV19 and TRBJ2-3; weak D call: TRBD1 (5 bases). With 3 bases removed from V and 6 bases from J, the gap between germline ends came to 7 bases. The CDR3 has 12 residues. Germline V gene data show CDR1 as LNHDA and CDR2 as SQIVND (reference sequence).

The table lists this clonotype with a count of one. CDR3 loop: CATSEPFGYEQYF. The CDR3 region has the DNA TGTGCCACCAGTGAGCCTTTCGGGTACGAGCAGTACTTC. The V call is TRBV24-1, the J call TRBJ2-7; D remains ambiguous. V was shortened by 4 bases and J by 4 bases, with 10 bases between the two germline ends. This CDR3 is 13 amino acids long. Germline values: CDR1 KGHDR, CDR2 SFDVKD.

Points on this clonotype: This sequence may be a read error, since a much larger clone differs from it by one base. The gene calls are TRBV5-1 and TRBJ2-7; the match to TRBD1 covers 10 bases. The CDR3 covers 16 residues. Germline assignment: CDR1 SGHRS and CDR2 YFSETQ. CDR3 coding DNA: TGCACCAGCAGCTTTTGGGCCGGGACAGGGGCCTACGAGCAGTACTTC. Encoded protein: CTSSFWAGTGAYEQYF.

Concerning this clonotype itself: At one boundary the junction diverges from the germline segment, which might be a read error. The rearrangement joins TRBV18 to TRBJ2-7, with no clear D. The CDR3 spans 13 residues. The germline V gene has CDR1 KGHSH and CDR2 LQKENI. For the CDR3, the DNA is TGTGCCGGCTCACACAGCAACTCCTACGAGCAGTACTTC. Translating it yields CAGSHSNSYEQYF.

The chain uses TRBV3-1 and TRBJ2-7, with D hard to call. The CDR3 spans 14 residues. Trimming took off 1 base at V and 0 bases at J, with 7 bases between the two ends. CDR1 is LGHDT and CDR2 is YNNKEL in the germline V gene (reference sequence). DNA of the CDR3: TGTGCCAGCAGCCAAGGGTCTGGCTCCTACGAGCAGTACTTC. Translating gives CASSQGSGSYEQYF.

The chain has TRBV7-9 and TRBJ2-5; the match to TRBD2 covers 8 bases. J gave up 4 bases and V 5 bases, and 9 bases lay outside the gene matches. This CDR3 is built from 15 residues. Germline CDR1 reads SEHNR; CDR2 reads FQNEAQ (reference sequence). The CDR3, as DNA: TGTGCCAGCAGCCCAGAACCGGGACTAGGAGAGACCCAGTACTTC. As protein: CASSPEPGLGETQYF.

This chain links TRBV20-1 with TRBJ2-3; TRBD2 aligns across 10 bases. Germline V gives CDR1 DFQATT, CDR2 SNEGSKA (reference sequence). J gave up 3 bases and V 5 bases, and 14 bases lay outside the gene matches. This CDR3 contains 17 residues. As DNA, the CDR3 is TGCAGTGCTCCCTCGGGGCTAGCGGGAGTGGGGACAGATACGCAGTATTTT. Its protein product is CSAPSGLAGVGTDTQYF.

This chain uses TRBV7-8 with TRBJ2-6; TRBD1 matches at 7 bases. This CDR3 is 17 amino acids long. J lost 0 bases, V lost 4 bases, and 6 bases had no gene match. From germline, CDR1 is SGHVS and CDR2 FQNEAQ. CDR3 amino acids: CASSSRTGSSGANVLTF. CDR3 nucleotide sequence: TGTGCCAGCAGCTCCAGGACAGGTAGCTCTGGGGCCAACGTCCTGACTTTC.

The chain uses TRBV6-1 and TRBJ2-5; TRBD1 might be the D (6 bases). The germline CDR1 and CDR2 sequences are MNHNS and SASEGT. Trimming took off 10 bases at V and 1 base at J, with 16 bases between the two ends. The CDR3 length is 14 residues. For the CDR3, the DNA is TGTGCCACCCAACAGGGTACCCCCCAAGAGACCCAGTACTTC. This codes for CATQQGTPQETQYF.

This clonotype has just a few counts. The chain employs TRBV3-1 and TRBJ2-7; weak D call: TRBD2 (5 bases). V lost 5 bases and J 5 bases, leaving 13 bases between the germline ends. CDR1 is LGHDT, CDR2 YNNKEL, per germline (reference sequence). The CDR3 has 13 amino acids. The CDR3, as DNA: TGTGCCAGCAGCTTAACCGGGGTTGACGAGCAGTACTTC. Its protein product is CASSLTGVDEQYF.

The rearrangement uses TRBV9 and TRBJ2-2; 11 bases fit TRBD2. CDR3 length equals 16 residues. The trim removed 1 base at V and 3 bases at J, leaving 2 bases unmatched. The germline CDR1 and CDR2 sequences are SGDLS and YYNGEE. As DNA, the CDR3 is TGTGCCAGCAGCGTACTGACTAGCGGGGACACCGGGGAGCTGTTTTTT. Its translation: CASSVLTSGDTGELFF.

This clonotype was observed a few times. This clone may be a read error of a much larger clone one base away. This chain connects TRBV7-8 to TRBJ2-5; no clear D. The CDR3 sequence is 13 residues long. From germline, CDR1 is SGHVS and CDR2 FQNEAQ. The CDR3 DNA follows: TGTGCCAGCAGCCCACGAGTATTAGAGGCCCAGTACTTC. Translating it yields CASSPRVLEAQYF.

The chain uses TRBV14 and TRBJ2-3, with a possible D match to TRBD1 (6 bases). Germline lookup yields CDR1 SGHDN and CDR2 FVKESK. V was shortened by 5 bases and J by 5 bases, with 11 bases between the two germline ends. This CDR3 is built from 13 residues. CDR3 sequence reads: CASSAHREDTQYF. In DNA form, the CDR3 reads TGTGCCAGCAGCGCCCACAGGGAAGATACGCAGTATTTT.

The chain uses TRBV2 and TRBJ2-2; D perhaps matches TRBD1 (6 bases). The CDR3 spans 16 residues. In germline, CDR1 is SNHLY, CDR2 FYNNEI. Trimming pared 6 bases from V and 4 bases from J, leaving 18 bases between. In DNA form, the CDR3 reads TGTGCCAGCAGATCTTCGCAGGGGATGGTCACCGGGGAGCTGTTTTTT. This encodes CASRSSQGMVTGELFF.

V gene TRBV25-1 combines with J gene TRBJ1-5, with D unclear. CDR1 is MGHDK and CDR2 is SYGVNS in the germline V gene. The V end was cut by 5 bases, the J end by 11 bases, with 16 bases between. The CDR3 loop spans 13 amino acids. The CDR3 spells CASSPPGRQAQHF. The CDR3, as DNA: TGTGCCAGCAGTCCCCCCGGCCGGCAGGCCCAGCATTTT.

This clonotype was seen a handful of times. The gene calls are TRBV19 and TRBJ1-1; D is perhaps TRBD1 (5 bases). The CDR3 contains 14 residues. Trimming pared 3 bases from V and 5 bases from J, leaving 13 bases between. The V gene's germline CDR1 is LNHDA and CDR2 SQIVND (reference sequence). The DNA for the CDR3 is TGTGCCAGTAGTATGGGACGTCGGGGTACTGAAGCTTTCTTT. Translated: CASSMGRRGTEAFF.

V is TRBV24-1 and J is TRBJ2-7; 13 nucleotides line up with TRBD2. Looked up from germline, CDR1 is KGHDR and CDR2 is SFDVKD. With V trimmed by 2 bases and J by 5 bases, 2 bases remained unmatched. The CDR3 is 15 amino acids. The CDR3, as DNA: TGTGCCACCAGTGATTGGACTAGCGGGAGTAACGAGCAGTACTTC. Its protein product is CATSDWTSGSNEQYF.

This chain uses TRBV20-1 with TRBJ2-1; 12 bases line up with TRBD1. The CDR3 consists of 13 residues. CDR1 is DFQATT and CDR2 is SNEGSKA in the germline V gene (reference sequence). Trimming took 5 bases from V and 6 from J; bases not matched to a gene: 2. The CDR3 loop is CSAGDRGRNEQFF. In DNA form, the CDR3 reads TGCAGTGCTGGGGACAGGGGGCGCAATGAGCAGTTCTTC.

Here the CDR3 DNA reads TGTGCCAGCAGTTACGTTCTAGGTCCCGGGGAGCTGTTTTTT. Its protein is CASSYVLGPGELFF. The V gene is TRBV6-6, the J gene TRBJ2-2; no clear D. Trimming removed 2 bases at V and 6 bases at J, with 10 bases between. The CDR3 covers 14 residues. Germline V lookup: CDR1 MNHNY, CDR2 SVGAGI (reference sequence).

This clonotype was found many times. V and J are TRBV4-3 and TRBJ2-1; 12 bases are shared with TRBD2. The ends lost 4 bases at V and 7 bases at J; junction bases unmatched: 5. CDR3 length equals 15 residues. Germline CDR1 is LGHNA and CDR2 is YSLEER. The CDR3 nucleotides are TGCGCCAGCAGCCCGACTAGCGGGAGAGGAAATGAGCAGTTCTTC. Its protein product is CASSPTSGRGNEQFF.